This T cell receptor beta chain was sequenced during a study of siplizumab effects on memory and regulatory T cells. Profiling relied on immunoSEQ multiplex PCR, and the TCRdb table lists in-frame clones only, not all of them. Counted here are around 100,000 clones, nearly 95% occurring once; the ten biggest clones make up around 12%. Note on this clone: What it binds is unknown.

Findings and limits, study-wide: On average, under 70% of mappable alloreactive CD4+ clones were Treg-derived under siplizumab, against 26.9% in controls. Alloreactive clones mapping to unstimulated subsets formed only a minor fraction. Naive T cells seemed more diverse than memory cells and seemed major alloresponse contributors.

V was trimmed by 1 base and J by 3 bases, leaving 10 bases between them. The CDR3 runs to 15 residues. Looked up from germline, CDR1 is SGHVS and CDR2 is FQNEAQ. This TCR came from a human donor in good health. This chain uses TRBV7-8 with TRBJ1-3, with D unresolved. Sequenced material: non-Treg CD4+ T cells sorted from blood. Here the CDR3 reads CASSLDLGFGNTIYF. The CDR3 DNA reads TGTGCCAGCAGCTTAGATTTGGGGTTTGGAAACACCATATATTTT. The variable domain in full, with the rest retrieved from reference TRBV7-8 and TRBJ1-3, is GAGVSQSPRYKVAKRGQDVALRCDPISGHVSLFWYQQALGQGPEFLTYFQNEAQLDKSGLPSDRFFAERPEGSVSTLKIQRTQQEDSAVYLCASSLDLGFGNTIYFGEGSWLTVV.